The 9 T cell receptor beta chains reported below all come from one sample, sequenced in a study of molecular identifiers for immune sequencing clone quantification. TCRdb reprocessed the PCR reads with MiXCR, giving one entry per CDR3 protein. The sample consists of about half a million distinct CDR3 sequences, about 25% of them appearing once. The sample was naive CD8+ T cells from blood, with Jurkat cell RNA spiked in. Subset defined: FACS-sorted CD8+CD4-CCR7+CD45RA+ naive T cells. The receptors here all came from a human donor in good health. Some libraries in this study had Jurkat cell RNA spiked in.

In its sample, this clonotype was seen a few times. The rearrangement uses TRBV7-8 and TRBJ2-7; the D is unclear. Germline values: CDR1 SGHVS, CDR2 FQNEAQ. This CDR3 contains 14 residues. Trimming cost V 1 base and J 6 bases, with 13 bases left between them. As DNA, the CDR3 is TGTGCCAGCAGCTTAGGGGTCGAACCGGGCGAGCAGTACTTC. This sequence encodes CASSLGVEPGEQYF.

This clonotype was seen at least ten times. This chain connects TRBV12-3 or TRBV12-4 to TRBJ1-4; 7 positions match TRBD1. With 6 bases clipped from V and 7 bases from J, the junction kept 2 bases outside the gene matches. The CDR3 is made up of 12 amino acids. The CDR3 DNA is TGTGCCAGCAGCCCAGGGGGTGAAAAACTGTTTTTT. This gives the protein CASSPGGEKLFF.

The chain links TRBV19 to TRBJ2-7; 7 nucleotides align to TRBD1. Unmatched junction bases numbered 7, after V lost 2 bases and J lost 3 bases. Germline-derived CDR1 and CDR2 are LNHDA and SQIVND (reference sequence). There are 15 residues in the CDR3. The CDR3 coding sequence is TGTGCCAGTAGTATAATAGGACAGGCCGGCTACGAGCAGTACTTC. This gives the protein CASSIIGQAGYEQYF.

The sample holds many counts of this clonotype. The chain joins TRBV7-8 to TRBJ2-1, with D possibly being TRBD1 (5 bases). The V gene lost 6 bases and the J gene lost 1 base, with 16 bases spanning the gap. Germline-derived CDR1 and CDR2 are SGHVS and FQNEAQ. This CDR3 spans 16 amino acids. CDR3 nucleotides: TGTGCCAGCAGTCAAAACCAGGGAATGTCCTACAATGAGCAGTTCTTC. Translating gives CASSQNQGMSYNEQFF.

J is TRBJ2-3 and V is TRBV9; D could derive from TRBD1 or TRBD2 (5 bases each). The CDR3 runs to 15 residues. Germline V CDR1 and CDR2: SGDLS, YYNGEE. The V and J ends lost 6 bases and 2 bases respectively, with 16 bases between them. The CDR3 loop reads CASTPEGRYTDTQYF. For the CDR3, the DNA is TGTGCCAGCACCCCCGAGGGGAGATACACAGATACGCAGTATTTT.

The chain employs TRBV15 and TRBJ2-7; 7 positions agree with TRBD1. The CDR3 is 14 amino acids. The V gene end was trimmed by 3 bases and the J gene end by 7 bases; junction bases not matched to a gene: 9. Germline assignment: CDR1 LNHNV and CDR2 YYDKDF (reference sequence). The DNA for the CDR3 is TGTGCCACCAGCAGTCTGACAGGGACATCTGAGCAGTACTTC. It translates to CATSSLTGTSEQYF.

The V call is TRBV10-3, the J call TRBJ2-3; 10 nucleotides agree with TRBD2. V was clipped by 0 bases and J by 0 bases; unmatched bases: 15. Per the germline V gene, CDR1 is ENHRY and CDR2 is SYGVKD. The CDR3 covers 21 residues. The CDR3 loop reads CAISESRIGLAGVLSTDTQYF. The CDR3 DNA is TGTGCCATCAGTGAGTCGAGAATAGGGCTAGCGGGGGTCCTCAGCACAGATACGCAGTATTTT.

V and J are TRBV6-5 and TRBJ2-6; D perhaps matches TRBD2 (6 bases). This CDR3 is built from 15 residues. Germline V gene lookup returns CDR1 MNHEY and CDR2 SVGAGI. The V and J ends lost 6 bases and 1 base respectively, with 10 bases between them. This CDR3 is CASSRGLSGANVLTF. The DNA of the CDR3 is TGTGCCAGCAGCCGGGGGTTGTCTGGGGCCAACGTCCTGACTTTC.

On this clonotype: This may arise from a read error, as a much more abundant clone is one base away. For the CDR3, the DNA is TGTGCTGGTGGTTTCAACCTAGGTCAGCCCCAGCATTTT. It encodes CAGGFNLGQPQHF. The V gene is TRBV12-5, the J gene TRBJ1-5; no reliable D call. This CDR3 region has 13 residues. Per germline, CDR1 LGHNT and CDR2 FRNRAP.